Below, 5 T cell receptor beta chains from the same sample are listed, as sequenced in a study of T-cell memory formation after mild COVID-19. From the 5' RACE reads, TCRdb called clonotypes with MiXCR, one entry per CDR3 protein. The sample records 95,000 to 120,000 distinct CDR3 sequences, 15% to 20% being singletons. Material: PBMCs or a T cell subset sorted from them (not recorded which). The source is a young man who had mild COVID-19 (a few samples of this study predate the infection). Cell type and time point are not known.

The rearrangement uses TRBV11-2 and TRBJ1-2; D is unresolved. Per germline, CDR1 SGHAT and CDR2 FQNNGV. This CDR3 comprises 15 residues. With 4 bases removed from V and 5 bases from J, the gap between germline ends came to 17 bases. Written as DNA, the CDR3 is TGTGCCAGCAGCTCCTCGACCGGGTCACTTTATGGCTACACCTTC. Its translation is CASSSSTGSLYGYTF.

CDR3 coding DNA: TGTGCCAGCAGCTTGGTGGCTAGCGGGGGTACCCAAGAGACCCAGTACTTC. It is translated as CASSLVASGGTQETQYF. The rearrangement links TRBV5-5 to TRBJ2-5, with 10 bases fitting TRBD2. V shed 0 bases, J shed 1 base, and the junction held 6 bases outside the gene matches. Per germline, CDR1 SGHKS and CDR2 YYEKEE (reference sequence). The CDR3 consists of 17 residues.

This clonotype has just a few counts. The chain employs TRBV5-1 and TRBJ2-3, with TRBD2 matching 13 bases. Germline lookup yields CDR1 SGHRS and CDR2 YFSETQ. The CDR3 totals 18 residues. Unmatched junction bases numbered 10, after V lost 0 bases and J lost 6 bases. CDR3 DNA sequence: TGCGCCAGCAGCTTGGTGGTTACTAGCGGGGGGGCCGGGGATACGCAGTATTTT. This codes for CASSLVVTSGGAGDTQYF.

The chain recombines TRBV20-1 with TRBJ2-7, with 7 bases aligning to TRBD1. Unmatched junction bases numbered 9, after V lost 6 bases and J lost 4 bases. The CDR3 spans 13 residues. Germline V CDR1 and CDR2: DFQATT, SNEGSKA (reference sequence). The CDR3 DNA sequence: TGCAGTGCCACCGGGACAGTTATTTACGAGCAGTACTTC. Protein sequence: CSATGTVIYEQYF.

The V gene is TRBV9, the J gene TRBJ2-1; D perhaps matches TRBD2 (5 bases). Germline V gene lookup returns CDR1 SGDLS and CDR2 YYNGEE. There are 11 residues in the CDR3. V lost 2 bases and J lost 8, with 5 bases in between. CDR3 protein: CASSVGDEQFF. Here the CDR3 DNA reads TGTGCCAGCAGCGTGGGAGATGAGCAGTTCTTC.